This TCR beta chain was retrieved from a study of T cell responses to AZD1222 COVID-19 vaccine. The wider study: Whether given at about 4 or about 12 weeks, second doses were pooled.

Whole-study findings and limits: There were vaccine-associated CD4 TCRs across spike, dominant at 160-218 and 743-854. There were repertoire samples only from the period after the peak T cell response. Spike-specific TCR depth and breadth grew after two AZD1222 doses.

The CDR3 has 14 amino acids. Germline V gene data show CDR1 as LGHNT and CDR2 as FRNRAP. V shed 5 bases and J shed 2 bases, with 11 bases lying between them. Comments on this clone: The target antigen is unknown.

TCRdb keeps only in-frame clones here, not all; method: immunoSEQ multiplex PCR. The table has 90,000 to 95,000 clones, 90% to 95% seen once; the top ten hold less than 8%. The rearrangement joins TRBV12-5 to TRBJ2-3; weak D call: TRBD1 (6 bases). The source material was peripheral blood, sampled on day 0 of AZD1222 vaccination. This clonotype originated in an adult in good health. CDR3 amino acids: CASGNGQFTDTQYF. CDR3 bases: TGTGCTAGTGGTAATGGACAGTTCACAGATACGCAGTATTTT.